This is a list of T cell receptor beta chains from one sample in a study of blood T cell repertoires in COVID-19. Assay: immunoSEQ multiplex PCR; the TCRdb copy retains only in-frame clones and omits some. The repertoire holds 130,000 to 150,000 clones, approximately 87% seen once, with roughly 6.6% in the top ten. Sequenced input: peripheral blood. The receptors were gathered from a man at least 80 years old with acute or convalescent COVID-19. CDR3s include the opening cysteine and the closing phenylalanine or tryptophan. Fields, in order: clone size, V gene, J gene, D gene, CDR3 protein, CDR3 DNA. The D gene is left open where the match is weak. Clone size is given for some rows only: seen once, a few or many times, or a class if the clone is expanded.

-	TRBV28	TRBJ1-4	TRBD1	CASSKGQSGLILFF	TGTGCCAGCAGTAAGGGACAGTCCGGCTTAATACTGTTTTTT
-	TRBV18	TRBJ2-5	TRBD2	CASSPAGERETQYF	TGTGCCAGCTCACCCGCGGGAGAACGGGAGACCCAGTACTTC
-	TRBV3-1/TRBV3-2	TRBJ2-7	-	CASSLAGPSYEQYF	TGTGCCAGCAGCCTAGCTGGTCCCTCCTACGAGCAGTACTTC
-	TRBV30	TRBJ1-5	-	CAWSPGGSNQPQHF	TGTGCCTGGAGTCCGGGGGGTAGCAATCAGCCCCAGCATTTT
once	TRBV2	TRBJ2-5	TRBD1	CASTPGQKETQYF	TGTGCCAGCACCCCGGGACAGAAAGAGACCCAGTACTTC
-	TRBV5-1	TRBJ1-2	-	CASSLDGDYGYTF	TGCGCCAGCAGCTTGGACGGAGACTATGGCTACACCTTC
once	TRBV9	TRBJ2-1	-	CASSVSGGSYNEQFF	TGTGCCAGCAGCGTCTCAGGGGGGTCCTACAATGAGCAGTTCTTC
-	TRBV3-1/TRBV3-2	TRBJ1-1	-	CASSQERLTATEAFF	TGTGCCAGCAGCCAAGAAAGGTTAACAGCCACTGAAGCTTTCTTT
-	TRBV6-6	TRBJ1-5	-	CASSSQGTYQPQHF	TGTGCCAGCAGTTCCCAGGGAACCTATCAGCCCCAGCATTTT
-	TRBV28	TRBJ1-2	TRBD1	CASSTGTGTYYGYTF	TGTGCCAGCAGTACCGGGACAGGGACCTATTATGGCTACACCTTC
-	TRBV28	TRBJ2-1	TRBD1	CASNRKDRNEQFF	TGTGCCAGCAACCGCAAGGACAGGAATGAGCAGTTCTTC
once	TRBV7-7	TRBJ2-3	-	CASSRPTGVEGPSTDTQYF	TGTGCTAGCAGCCGCCCGACCGGGGTGGAGGGTCCAAGCACAGATACGCAGTATTTT
-	TRBV3-1/TRBV3-2	TRBJ1-4	-	CASSPLGGGWGLGATNEKLFF	TGTGCCAGCAGCCCCCTAGGGGGGGGATGGGGCCTCGGGGCTACTAATGAAAAACTGTTTTTT
-	TRBV14	TRBJ1-6	TRBD1	CASSPSPGQGSYNSPLHF	TGTGCCAGCAGCCCATCACCGGGACAGGGGTCTTATAATTCACCCCTCCACTTT
-	TRBV3-1/TRBV3-2	TRBJ2-2	TRBD2	CASSPPGRGGLLGLMFF	TGTGCCAGCAGCCCTCCAGGGCGCGGGGGGCTCCTGGGTTTGATGTTTTTT
-	TRBV28	TRBJ2-4	-	CASSLPGISKNIQYF	TGTGCCAGCAGTTTGCCGGGGATTTCCAAAAACATTCAGTACTTC
-	TRBV5-4	TRBJ1-3	-	CASSSSASGNTIYF	TGTGCCAGCAGCTCCAGCGCCTCTGGAAACACCATATATTTT
-	TRBV3-1/TRBV3-2	TRBJ1-2	-	CASSQVQRGGDGYTF	TGTGCCAGCAGCCAAGTGCAAAGGGGGGGAGATGGCTACACCTTC
-	TRBV6-5	TRBJ1-3	TRBD1	CASSSRSGGGNTIYF	TGTGCCAGCAGTTCCCGTTCAGGGGGAGGAAACACCATATATTTT
-	TRBV27	TRBJ1-1	TRBD1	CASSLEGQGATEAFF	TGTGCCAGCAGTTTGGAGGGACAGGGGGCAACTGAAGCTTTCTTT
-	TRBV2	TRBJ2-3	TRBD2	CASSVAGAIDTQYF	TGTGCCAGCTCGGTAGCGGGAGCCATAGATACGCAGTATTTT
few	TRBV28	TRBJ1-1	TRBD1	CASSSGTGGAWTEAFF	TGTGCCAGCAGTTCAGGAACAGGGGGCGCATGGACTGAAGCTTTCTTT
few	TRBV24-1	TRBJ2-1	TRBD1	CATSDVAGTGGYNEQFF	TGTGCCACCAGTGACGTCGCCGGGACAGGTGGTTACAATGAGCAGTTCTTC
-	TRBV2	TRBJ1-5	-	CASRVDTSNQPQHF	TGTGCCAGCAGGGTGGACACAAGCAATCAGCCCCAGCATTTT
-	TRBV19	TRBJ2-5	TRBD1	CASTQGQGEETQYF	TGTGCCAGTACCCAAGGACAGGGCGAAGAGACCCAGTACTTC
once	TRBV9	TRBJ2-1	TRBD2	CASSVAQREPYNEQFF	TGTGCCAGCAGCGTAGCTCAGCGGGAGCCCTACAATGAGCAGTTCTTC
-	TRBV28	TRBJ1-2	TRBD1	CASSGWGQGVPGYTF	TGTGCCAGCAGTGGGTGGGGACAGGGGGTGCCCGGCTACACCTTC
-	TRBV6-1	TRBJ1-2	-	CASSEAQARGYTF	TGTGCCAGCAGTGAAGCACAGGCTCGCGGCTACACCTTC
-	TRBV12-3/TRBV12-4	TRBJ1-5	-	CASSFSANQPQHF	TGTGCCAGCAGTTTCAGTGCCAATCAGCCCCAGCATTTT
-	TRBV4-1	TRBJ2-6	TRBD1	CASSQDGRDRGTLGANVLTF	TGCGCCAGCAGCCAAGATGGGCGGGACAGGGGGACTCTGGGGGCCAACGTCCTGACTTTC
-	TRBV5-4	TRBJ1-2	-	CASRTGTTKRDYGYTF	TGTGCCAGCAGAACCGGGACAACCAAAAGGGACTATGGCTACACCTTC
-	TRBV4-1	TRBJ1-1	-	CASSQQGRNTEAFF	TGCGCCAGCAGCCAACAGGGCAGGAACACTGAAGCTTTCTTT
-	TRBV5-1	TRBJ2-3	-	CASSRGESTDTQYF	TGCGCCAGCAGTAGAGGAGAAAGCACAGATACGCAGTATTTT
-	TRBV28	TRBJ2-3	TRBD1	CASSSTGISTDTQYF	TGTGCCAGCAGTTCGACAGGGATCAGCACAGATACGCAGTATTTT
-	TRBV19	TRBJ1-2	TRBD1	CASRPRQGMGYGYTF	TGTGCCAGTAGACCGAGACAGGGTATGGGCTATGGCTACACCTTC
-	TRBV5-4	TRBJ2-5	TRBD2	CASSHNGAGGLETQYF	TGTGCCAGCAGCCACAATGGAGCGGGGGGGCTTGAGACCCAGTACTTC
-	TRBV6-5	TRBJ1-2	TRBD1	CASSPTGGYGYTF	TGTGCCAGCAGCCCGACAGGGGGGTATGGCTACACCTTC
-	TRBV4-1	TRBJ2-5	TRBD2	CASSQGVLAGGEETQYF	TGCGCCAGCAGCCAAGGTGTCTTAGCGGGGGGGGAAGAGACCCAGTACTTC
-	TRBV7-8	TRBJ2-7	-	CASSGTTGLPYEQYF	TGTGCCAGCAGCGGAACAACGGGACTGCCCTACGAGCAGTACTTC
-	TRBV5-1	TRBJ1-1	-	CASSQGQNTEAFF	TGCGCCAGCAGCCAGGGACAGAACACTGAAGCTTTCTTT